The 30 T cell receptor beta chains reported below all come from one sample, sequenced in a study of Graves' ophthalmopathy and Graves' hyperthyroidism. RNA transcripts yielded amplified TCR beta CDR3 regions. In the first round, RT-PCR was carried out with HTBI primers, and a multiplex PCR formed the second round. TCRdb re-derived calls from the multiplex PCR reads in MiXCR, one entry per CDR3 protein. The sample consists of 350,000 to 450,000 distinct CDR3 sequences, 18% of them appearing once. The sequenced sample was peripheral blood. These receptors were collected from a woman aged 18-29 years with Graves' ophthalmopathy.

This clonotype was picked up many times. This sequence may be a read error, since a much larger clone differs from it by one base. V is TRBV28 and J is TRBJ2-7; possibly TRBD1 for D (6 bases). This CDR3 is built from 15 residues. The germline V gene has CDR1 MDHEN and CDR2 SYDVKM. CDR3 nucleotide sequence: TGTGCCAGCAGTTTGCAGGGGCTAATTCGGTACGAGCAGAACTTC. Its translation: CASSLQGLIRYEQNF.

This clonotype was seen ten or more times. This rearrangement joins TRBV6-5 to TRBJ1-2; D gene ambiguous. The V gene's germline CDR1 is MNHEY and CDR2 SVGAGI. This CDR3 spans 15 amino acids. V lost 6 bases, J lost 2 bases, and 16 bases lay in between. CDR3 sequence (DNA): TGTGCCAGCAGCCCTAGTCGCGAAGGGAACTATGGCTACACCTTC. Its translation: CASSPSREGNYGYTF.

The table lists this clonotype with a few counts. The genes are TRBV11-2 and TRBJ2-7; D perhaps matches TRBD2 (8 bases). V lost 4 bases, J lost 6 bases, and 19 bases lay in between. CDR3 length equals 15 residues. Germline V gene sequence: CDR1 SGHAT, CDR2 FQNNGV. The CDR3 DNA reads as TGTGCCAGCAGCTCAGGGGGGGCGGGAGGTAGCGAGCAGTACTTC. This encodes CASSSGGAGGSEQYF.

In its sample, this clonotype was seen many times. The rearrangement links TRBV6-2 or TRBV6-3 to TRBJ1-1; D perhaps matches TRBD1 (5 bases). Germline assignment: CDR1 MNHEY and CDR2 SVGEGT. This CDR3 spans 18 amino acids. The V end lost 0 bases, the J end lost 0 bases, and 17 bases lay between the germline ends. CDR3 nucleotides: TGTGCCAGCAGTTACTCTAGCAGGGCCGTCATCCTGAACACTGAAGCTTTCTTT. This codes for CASSYSSRAVILNTEAFF.

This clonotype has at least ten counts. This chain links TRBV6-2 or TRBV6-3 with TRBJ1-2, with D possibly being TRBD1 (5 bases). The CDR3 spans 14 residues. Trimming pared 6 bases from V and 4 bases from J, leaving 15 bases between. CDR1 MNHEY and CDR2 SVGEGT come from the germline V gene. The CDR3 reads CASSLGTGIYGYTF. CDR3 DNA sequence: TGTGCCAGCAGCCTCGGGACGGGGATCTATGGCTACACCTTC.

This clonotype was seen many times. The CDR3 here is CASSEYGRNYEQYF. In nucleotides, the CDR3 is TGTGCCAGCAGTGAATACGGGAGGAACTACGAGCAGTACTTC. The V gene is TRBV25-1, the J gene TRBJ2-7, with 7 bases matching TRBD2. Germline CDR1 MGHDK, CDR2 SYGVNS. Trimming cost V 0 bases and J 3 bases; bases outside gene matches: 2. This CDR3 spans 14 amino acids.

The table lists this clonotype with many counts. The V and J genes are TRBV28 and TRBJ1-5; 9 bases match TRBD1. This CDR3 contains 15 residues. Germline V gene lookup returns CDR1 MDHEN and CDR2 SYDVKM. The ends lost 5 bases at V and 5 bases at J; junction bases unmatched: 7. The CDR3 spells CASSPLQGAHQPQHF. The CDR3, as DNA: TGTGCCAGCAGTCCCTTACAGGGGGCTCATCAGCCCCAGCATTTT.

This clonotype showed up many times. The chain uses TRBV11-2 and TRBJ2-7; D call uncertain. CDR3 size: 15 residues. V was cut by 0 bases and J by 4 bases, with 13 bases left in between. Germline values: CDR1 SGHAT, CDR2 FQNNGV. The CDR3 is CASSLDLLTAYEQYF. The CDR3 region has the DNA TGTGCCAGCAGCTTAGACCTGTTAACGGCATACGAGCAGTACTTC.

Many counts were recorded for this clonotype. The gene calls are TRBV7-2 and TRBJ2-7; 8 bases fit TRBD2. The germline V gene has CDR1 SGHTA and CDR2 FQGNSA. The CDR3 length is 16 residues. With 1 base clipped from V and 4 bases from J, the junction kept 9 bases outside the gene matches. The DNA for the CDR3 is TGTGCCAGCAGCTTAGTCCCTAGCGGGCCAGGGTACGAGCAGTACTTC. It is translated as CASSLVPSGPGYEQYF.

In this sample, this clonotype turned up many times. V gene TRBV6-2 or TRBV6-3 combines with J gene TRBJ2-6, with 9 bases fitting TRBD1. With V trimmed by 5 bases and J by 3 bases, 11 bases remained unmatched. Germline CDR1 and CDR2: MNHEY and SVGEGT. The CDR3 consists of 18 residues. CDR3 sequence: CASSTGTGLPGGANVLTF. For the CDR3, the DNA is TGTGCCAGCAGTACCGGGACAGGGCTACCTGGTGGGGCCAACGTCCTGACTTTC.

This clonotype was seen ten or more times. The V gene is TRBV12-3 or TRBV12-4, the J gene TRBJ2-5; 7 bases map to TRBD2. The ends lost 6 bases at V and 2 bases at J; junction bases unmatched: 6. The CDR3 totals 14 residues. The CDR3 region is CASSPAGRQETQYF. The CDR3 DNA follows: TGTGCCAGCAGCCCAGCGGGGAGGCAAGAGACCCAGTACTTC.

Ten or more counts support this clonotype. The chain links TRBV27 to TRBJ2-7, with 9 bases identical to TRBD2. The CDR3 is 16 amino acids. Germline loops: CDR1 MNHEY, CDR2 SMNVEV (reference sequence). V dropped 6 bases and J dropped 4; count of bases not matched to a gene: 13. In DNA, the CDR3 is TGTGCCAGCAGGCGCTACGTGGGCGGGGGGGGATACGAGCAGTACTTC. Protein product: CASRRYVGGGGYEQYF.

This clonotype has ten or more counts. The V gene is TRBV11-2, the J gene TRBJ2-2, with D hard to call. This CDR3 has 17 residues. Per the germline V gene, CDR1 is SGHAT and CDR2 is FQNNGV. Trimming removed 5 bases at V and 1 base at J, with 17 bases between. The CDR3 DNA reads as TGTGCCAGCAGCCCTACCCGGGCAGGAGAGAACACCGGGGAGCTGTTTTTT. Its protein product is CASSPTRAGENTGELFF.

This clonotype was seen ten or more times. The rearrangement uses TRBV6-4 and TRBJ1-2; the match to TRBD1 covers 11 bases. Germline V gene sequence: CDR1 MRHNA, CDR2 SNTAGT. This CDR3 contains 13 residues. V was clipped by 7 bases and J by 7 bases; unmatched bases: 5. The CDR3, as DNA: TGTGCCAGCAAGGGACAGGGGGAATCTGGCTACACCTTC. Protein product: CASKGQGESGYTF.

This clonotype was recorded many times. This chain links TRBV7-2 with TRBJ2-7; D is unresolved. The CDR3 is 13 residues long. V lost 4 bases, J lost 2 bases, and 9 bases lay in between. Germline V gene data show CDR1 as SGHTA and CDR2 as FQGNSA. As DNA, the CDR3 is TGTGCCAGCAGCTCTACACTAACCTACGAGCAGTACTTC. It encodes CASSSTLTYEQYF.

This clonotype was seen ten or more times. The CDR3 coding sequence is TGTGCCAGTAGTGCGGGACAGTCCTATGGCTACACCTTC. Amino acids: CASSAGQSYGYTF. The chain recombines TRBV19 with TRBJ1-2, with 7 bases fitting TRBD1. The CDR3 contains 13 residues. Unmatched junction bases numbered 4, after V lost 5 bases and J lost 4 bases. Germline CDR1 LNHDA, CDR2 SQIVND (reference sequence).

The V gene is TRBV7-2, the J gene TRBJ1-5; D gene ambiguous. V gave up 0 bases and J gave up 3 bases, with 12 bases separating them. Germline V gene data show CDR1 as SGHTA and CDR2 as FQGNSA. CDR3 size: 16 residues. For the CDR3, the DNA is TGTGCCAGCAGCTTAGCGGCAGGCGGACTCAATCAGCCCCAGCATTTT. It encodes CASSLAAGGLNQPQHF.

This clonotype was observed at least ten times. The CDR3, as DNA: TGTGCCTGGAGTGCTCTCCATTTTTCCGGCTACACCTTC. Protein product: CAWSALHFSGYTF. The rearrangement joins TRBV30 to TRBJ1-2; no firm D call. The CDR3 consists of 13 residues. The V gene's germline CDR1 is GTSNPN and CDR2 SVGIG (reference sequence). V lost 1 base to trimming and J lost 8 bases, with 14 bases between them.

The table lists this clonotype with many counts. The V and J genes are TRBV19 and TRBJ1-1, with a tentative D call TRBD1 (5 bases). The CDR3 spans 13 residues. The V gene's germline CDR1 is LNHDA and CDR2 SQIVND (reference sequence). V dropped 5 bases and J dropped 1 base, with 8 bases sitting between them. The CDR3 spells CASSAGQNTEAFF. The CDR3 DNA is TGTGCCAGTAGTGCAGGACAGAACACTGAAGCTTTCTTT.

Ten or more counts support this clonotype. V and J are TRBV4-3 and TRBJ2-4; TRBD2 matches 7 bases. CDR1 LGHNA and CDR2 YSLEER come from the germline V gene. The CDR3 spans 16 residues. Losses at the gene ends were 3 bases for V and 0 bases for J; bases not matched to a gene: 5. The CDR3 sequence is CASSQDGTTAKNIQYF. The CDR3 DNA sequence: TGCGCCAGCAGCCAGGACGGGACTACAGCCAAAAACATTCAGTACTTC.

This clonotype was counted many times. CDR3 sequence reads: CASSHRGLSGEQYF. In DNA, the CDR3 is TGTGCCAGCTCACACAGGGGGCTTTCAGGCGAGCAGTACTTC. V is TRBV18 and J is TRBJ2-7, with 9 nucleotides matching TRBD1. CDR1 and CDR2 from the germline V gene are KGHSH and LQKENI. V shed 4 bases and J 6 bases; nucleotides not matched to a gene: 7. The CDR3 is 14 amino acids.

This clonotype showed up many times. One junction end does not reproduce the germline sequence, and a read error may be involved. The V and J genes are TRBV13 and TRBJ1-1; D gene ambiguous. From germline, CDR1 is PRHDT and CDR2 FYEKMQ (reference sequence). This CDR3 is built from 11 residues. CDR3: CAGRLNTEAFF. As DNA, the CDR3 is TGTGCCGGCAGGCTGAACACTGAAGCTTTCTTT.

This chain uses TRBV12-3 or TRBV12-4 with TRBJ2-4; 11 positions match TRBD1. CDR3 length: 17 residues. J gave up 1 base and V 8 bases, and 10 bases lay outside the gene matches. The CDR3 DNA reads TGTGCCAGCGGTCCTGGGACAGGGGGGGTTGCCAAAAACATTCAGTACTTC. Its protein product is CASGPGTGGVAKNIQYF.

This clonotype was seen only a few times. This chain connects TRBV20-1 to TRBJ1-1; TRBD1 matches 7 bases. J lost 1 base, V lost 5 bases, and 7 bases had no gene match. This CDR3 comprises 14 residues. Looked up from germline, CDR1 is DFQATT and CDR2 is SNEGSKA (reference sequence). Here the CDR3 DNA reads TGCAGTGCTGGAGGGGACAGAAAGAACACTGAAGCTTTCTTT. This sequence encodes CSAGGDRKNTEAFF.

CDR3 loop: CASSLRTSGSAEQYF. The CDR3 nucleotides read TGTGCCAGCAGTCTTCGGACTAGCGGGAGTGCCGAGCAGTACTTC. The rearrangement uses TRBV27 and TRBJ2-7; 13 positions match TRBD2. The length of the CDR3 is 15 residues. The V and J ends lost 5 bases and 6 bases, in that order; junction bases with no gene match: 7. Germline CDR1 and CDR2: MNHEY and SMNVEV (reference sequence).

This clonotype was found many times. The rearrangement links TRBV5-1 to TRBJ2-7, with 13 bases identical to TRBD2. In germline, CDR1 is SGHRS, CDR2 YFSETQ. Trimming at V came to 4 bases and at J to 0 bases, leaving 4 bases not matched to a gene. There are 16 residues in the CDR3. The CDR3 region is CASSPTSGGPSYEQYF. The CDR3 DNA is TGCGCCAGCAGCCCGACTAGCGGGGGGCCCTCCTACGAGCAGTACTTC.

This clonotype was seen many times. This CDR3 reads CASSLTPGQSTGELFF. DNA for the CDR3: TGCGCCAGCAGCTTGACCCCGGGACAGTCCACCGGGGAGCTGTTTTTT. The genes are TRBV5-1 and TRBJ2-2; 7 nucleotides line up with TRBD1. The CDR3 has 16 residues. Germline V gene lookup returns CDR1 SGHRS and CDR2 YFSETQ. The junction had 7 bases not matched to a gene; V was cut back by 1 base and J by 4 bases.

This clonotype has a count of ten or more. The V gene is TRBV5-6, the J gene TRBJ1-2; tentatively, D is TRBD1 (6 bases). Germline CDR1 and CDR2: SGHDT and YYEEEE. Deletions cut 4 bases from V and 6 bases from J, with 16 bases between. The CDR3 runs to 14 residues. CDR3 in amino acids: CASSGGYRAHGYTF. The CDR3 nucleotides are TGTGCCAGCAGCGGTGGCTACAGGGCCCATGGCTACACCTTC. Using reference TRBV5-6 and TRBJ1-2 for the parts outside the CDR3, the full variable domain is DAGVTQSPTHLIKTRGQQVTLRCSPKSGHDTVSWYQQALGQGPQFIFQYYEEEERQRGNFPDRFSGHQFPNYSSELNVNALLLGDSALYLCASSGGYRAHGYTFGSGTRLTVV.

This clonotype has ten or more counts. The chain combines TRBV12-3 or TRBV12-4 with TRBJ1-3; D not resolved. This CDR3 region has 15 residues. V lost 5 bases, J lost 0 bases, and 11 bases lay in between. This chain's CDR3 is CASSRTLSSGNTIYF. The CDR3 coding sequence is TGTGCCAGCAGTCGGACGTTGAGCTCTGGAAACACCATATATTTT.

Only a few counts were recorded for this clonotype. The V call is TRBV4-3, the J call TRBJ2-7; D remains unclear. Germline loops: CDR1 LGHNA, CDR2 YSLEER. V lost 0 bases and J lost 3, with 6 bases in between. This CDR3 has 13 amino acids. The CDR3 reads CASSQDYGYEQYF. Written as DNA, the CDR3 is TGCGCCAGCAGCCAAGATTACGGCTACGAGCAGTACTTC.